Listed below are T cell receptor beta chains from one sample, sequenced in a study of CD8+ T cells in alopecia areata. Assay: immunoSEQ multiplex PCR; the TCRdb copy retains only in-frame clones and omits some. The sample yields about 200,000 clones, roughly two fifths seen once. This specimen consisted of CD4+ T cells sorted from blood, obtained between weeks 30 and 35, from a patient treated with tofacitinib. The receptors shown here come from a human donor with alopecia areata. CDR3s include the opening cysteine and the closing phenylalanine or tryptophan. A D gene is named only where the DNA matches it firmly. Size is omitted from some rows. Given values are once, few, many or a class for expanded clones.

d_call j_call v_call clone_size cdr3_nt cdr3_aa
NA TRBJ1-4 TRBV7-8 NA TGTGCCAGCAGCTACCACATGGACAGATCTAATGAAAAACTGTTTTTT CASSYHMDRSNEKLFF
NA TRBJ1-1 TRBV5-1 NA TGCGCCAGCAGCAGTAACGGGAACACTGAAGCTTTCTTT CASSSNGNTEAFF
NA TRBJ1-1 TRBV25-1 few TGTGCCAGCAGGGGAAGGGGAGACGCTATCCACCCTGAAGCTTTCTTT CASRGRGDAIHPEAFF
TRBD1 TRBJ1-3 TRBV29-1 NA TGCAGCGCCGTGACAGGGGCGGCTGGAAACACCATATATTTT CSAVTGAAGNTIYF
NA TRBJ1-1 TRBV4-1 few TGCGCCAGCAGCCAAAGGACCTACGGAGCTGAAGCTTTCTTT CASSQRTYGAEAFF
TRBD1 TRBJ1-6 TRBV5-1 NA TGCGCCAGCAGGTCCTGGGACAGGGATTATTCACCCCTCCACTTT CASRSWDRDYSPLHF
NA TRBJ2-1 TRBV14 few TGTGCCAGCAGCCTCTGGGCTACGGGGAATGAGCAGTTCTTC CASSLWATGNEQFF
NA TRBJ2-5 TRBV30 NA TGTGCCTGTACAAGGCGAGCGGAGGAGACCCAGTACTTC CACTRRAEETQYF
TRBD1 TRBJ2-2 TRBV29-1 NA TGCAGCGCCGAAATCTCAGGGGGAACCGGGGAGCTGTTTTTT CSAEISGGTGELFF
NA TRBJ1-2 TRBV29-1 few TGCAGCGTTGAAGGGAACTATGGCTACACCTTC CSVEGNYGYTF
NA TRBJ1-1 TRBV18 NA TGTGCCAGCTCACCTGGGGGAAGTACTGAAGCTTTCTTT CASSPGGSTEAFF
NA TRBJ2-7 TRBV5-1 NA TGCGCCAGCAGCGCCGGACTATCATACTCCTACGAGCAGTACTTC CASSAGLSYSYEQYF
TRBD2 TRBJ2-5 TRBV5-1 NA TGCGCCAGCAGCTCCGGGACTAGCGGGCGTGAGACCCAGTACTTC CASSSGTSGRETQYF
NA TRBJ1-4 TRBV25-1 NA TGTGCCAGCAGTGACAGGGCAACTAATGAAAAACTGTTTTTT CASSDRATNEKLFF
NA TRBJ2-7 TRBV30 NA TGTGCCCAGAGGTCAGGGCGCTCCTACGAGCAGTACTTC CAQRSGRSYEQYF
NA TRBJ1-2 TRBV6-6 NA TGTGCCAGCAGTCAGAGTGGGGGCCGTGGCTACACCTTC CASSQSGGRGYTF
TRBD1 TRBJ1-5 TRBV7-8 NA TGTGCCAGCAGCTCACAGGGGGCTCAACGCAATCAGCCCCAGCATTTT CASSSQGAQRNQPQHF
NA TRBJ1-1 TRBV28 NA TGTGCCACCGAGGGGAACACTGAAGCTTTCTTT CATEGNTEAFF
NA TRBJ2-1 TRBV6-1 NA TGTGCCTCAGCACCCGCAGGGAACAATGAGCAGTTCTTC CASAPAGNNEQFF
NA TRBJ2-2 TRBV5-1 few TGCGCCAGCAGCTTGGCCGGAGAGGTTATAGGGGAGCTGTTTTTT CASSLAGEVIGELFF
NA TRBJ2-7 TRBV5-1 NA TGCGCCAGCAGCTTTGACATGCAGGGCGGCGAGCAGTACTTC CASSFDMQGGEQYF
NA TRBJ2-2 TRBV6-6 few TGTGCCAGCAGTCGGAACACCGGGGAGCTGTTTTTT CASSRNTGELFF
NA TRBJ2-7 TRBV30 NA TGTGCCTGGAAAAGGACAAGACCCTACGAGCAGTACTTC CAWKRTRPYEQYF
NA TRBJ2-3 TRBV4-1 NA TGCGCCAGCAGCCAAGATCCGTTTAGCACAGATACGCAGTATTTT CASSQDPFSTDTQYF
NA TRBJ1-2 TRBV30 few TGTGCCTGCCCTCGAGCTAACTATGGCTACACCTTC CACPRANYGYTF
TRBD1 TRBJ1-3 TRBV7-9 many TGTGCCAGCAGCTTAGGAGGGGACAGGGCCTATTTT CASSLGGDRAYF
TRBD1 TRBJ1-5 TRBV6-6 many TGTGCCAGCAGTTTTCCGGGACAGGGCAATCAGCCCCAGCATTTT CASSFPGQGNQPQHF
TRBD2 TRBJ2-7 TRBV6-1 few TGTGCCAGCAGTGAGAGGACAGCCGGGGGGGACGAGCAGTACTTC CASSERTAGGDEQYF
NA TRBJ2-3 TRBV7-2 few TGTGCCAGCAGCTTAAATTGGGGCACAGATACGCAGTATTTT CASSLNWGTDTQYF
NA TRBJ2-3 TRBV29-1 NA TGCAGCGTTGCGGGCAAATTACGCACAGATACGCAGTATTTT CSVAGKLRTDTQYF
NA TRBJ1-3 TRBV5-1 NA TGCGCCAGCAGCTTGGCCCAGAAGGGGATTGGAAACACCATATATTTT CASSLAQKGIGNTIYF
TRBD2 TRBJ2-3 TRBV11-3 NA TGTGCCAGCAGTACTAGCGGGGGGCTTAGCACAGATACGCAGTATTTT CASSTSGGLSTDTQYF
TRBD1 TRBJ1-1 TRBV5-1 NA TGCGCCAGCAGCCCGCTGGACAGGGACGAAGCTTTCTTT CASSPLDRDEAFF
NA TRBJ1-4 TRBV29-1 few TGCAGCGTCCGGGACAATGAAAAACTGTTTTTT CSVRDNEKLFF
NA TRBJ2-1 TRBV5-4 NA TGTGCCAGCAGCTTGGTGGCCTTATACAATGAGCAGTTCTTC CASSLVALYNEQFF
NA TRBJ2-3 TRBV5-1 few TGCGCCAGCACGAGACACTCGAGCACAGATACGCAGTATTTT CASTRHSSTDTQYF
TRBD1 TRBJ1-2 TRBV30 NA TGTGCCTGGACCAGGACAGGGTTGAACTATGGCTACACCTTC CAWTRTGLNYGYTF
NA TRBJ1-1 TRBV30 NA TGTGCCTGGATAACGGCGGTAAACACTGAAGCTTTCTTT CAWITAVNTEAFF
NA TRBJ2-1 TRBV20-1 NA TGCAGTGCTACCCGCTTCAATGAGCAGTTCTTC CSATRFNEQFF
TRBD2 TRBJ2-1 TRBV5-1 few TGCGCCAGCAGCTTGCTAGCGGGGACATACAATGAGCAGTTCTTC CASSLLAGTYNEQFF
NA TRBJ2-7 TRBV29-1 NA TGCAGCGTTGTTAGACGGGACTCCTACGAGCAGTACTTC CSVVRRDSYEQYF
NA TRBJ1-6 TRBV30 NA TGTGCCTGGAGTGTCGGTCAGGGTGGAGGTTTCTCCTATAATTCACCCCTCCACTTT CAWSVGQGGGFSYNSPLHF
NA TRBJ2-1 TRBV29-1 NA TGCAGCGTTGGCAGGGGCTCCTACAATGAGCAGTTCTTC CSVGRGSYNEQFF
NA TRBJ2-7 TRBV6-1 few TGTGCCAGCAACACAGACGGGCAGGGGGGCGAGCAGTACTTC CASNTDGQGGEQYF
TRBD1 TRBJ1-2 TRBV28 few TGTGCCAGCAGCGTTGACAGGGGGCATAGGGGCTACACCTTC CASSVDRGHRGYTF
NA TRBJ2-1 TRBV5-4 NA TGTGCCAGCAGCTTGAAGGGTGGGGTTGAGCAGTTCTTC CASSLKGGVEQFF
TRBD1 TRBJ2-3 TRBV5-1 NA TGCGCCAGCAGCTCAATGGGACAGGGGGGACCAGATACGCAGTATTTT CASSSMGQGGPDTQYF
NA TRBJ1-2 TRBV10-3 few TGTGCCATCAGTGAGTCCCAGCCCGACAGGCTGATCGACTATGGCTACACCTTC CAISESQPDRLIDYGYTF
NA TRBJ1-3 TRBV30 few TGTGCCTGGAGCGAGTCCTCTGGAAACACCATATATTTT CAWSESSGNTIYF
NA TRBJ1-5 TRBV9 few TGTGCCAGCAGCTCCGCGCATAGCAATCAGCCCCAGCATTTT CASSSAHSNQPQHF
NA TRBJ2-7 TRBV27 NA TGTGCCACCAGTGCCGGGACGAACCGGCAGTACTTC CATSAGTNRQYF
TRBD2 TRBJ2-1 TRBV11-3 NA TGTGCCAGCAGCCTAGCGGGGGCCTACAATGAGCAGTTCTTC CASSLAGAYNEQFF
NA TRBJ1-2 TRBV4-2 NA TGTGCCAGCAGCCAGCTACAGGGAGCTAACTATGGCTACACCTTC CASSQLQGANYGYTF
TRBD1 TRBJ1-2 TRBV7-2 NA TGTGCCAGCAGCCTATTGGGCGGACAGGGAAGAAACTATGGCTACACCTTC CASSLLGGQGRNYGYTF
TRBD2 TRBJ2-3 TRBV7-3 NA TGTGCCAGCAGCCCGGGACTAGCGGGATCGACTTCAGATACGCAGTATTTT CASSPGLAGSTSDTQYF
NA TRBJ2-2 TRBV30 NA TGTGCCTGGACCCTAAAAAGGTCCGGGGAGCTGTTTTTT CAWTLKRSGELFF
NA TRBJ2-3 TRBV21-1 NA TGTGCCAGCAGGGAAACAGATACGCAGTATTTT CASRETDTQYF
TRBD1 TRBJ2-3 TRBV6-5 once TGTGCCAGCAGACGGCGGGACAGGTCCACAGATACGCAGTATTTT CASRRRDRSTDTQYF